The 10 T cell receptor beta chains in this list originate from one sample, sequenced in a study of shared clonotypes between healthy human individuals. Sequencing used immunoSEQ multiplex PCR; TCRdb keeps in-frame clones, though not all of them. The sample holds some 2,100,000 clones, around 95% seen once. Material for sequencing was naive CD4+ T cells sorted from blood. Subset denoted: CD45RA+ positively selected. These TCRs come from a man aged 18 to 29 in good health.

V and J are TRBV18 and TRBJ2-1; perhaps TRBD1 as D (5 bases). Germline V CDR1 and CDR2: KGHSH, LQKENI. The CDR3 extends over 13 amino acids. Trimming removed 5 bases from V and 7 bases from J, with 12 bases in between. CDR3 DNA sequence: TGTGCCAGCTCAATGGCAGGGCGGAATGAGCAGTTCTTC. Protein: CASSMAGRNEQFF.

The gene calls are TRBV7-9 and TRBJ2-1; D gene unclear. CDR3 length: 14 amino acids. Germline V gene lookup returns CDR1 SEHNR and CDR2 FQNEAQ (reference sequence). Trimming took off 2 bases at V and 9 bases at J, with 14 bases between the two ends. CDR3 nucleotide sequence: TGTGCCAGCAGCTTACCCTTAGAGGCTGCTGAGCAGTTCTTC. This sequence encodes CASSLPLEAAEQFF.

The chain combines TRBV10-3 with TRBJ1-2; D is ambiguous. From germline, CDR1 is ENHRY and CDR2 SYGVKD. This CDR3 region has 16 residues. The V and J ends lost 7 bases and 6 bases respectively, with 24 bases between them. CDR3 sequence reads: CAITLQVTPQSNGYTF. Here the CDR3 DNA reads TGTGCCATCACCCTCCAAGTGACTCCTCAATCGAATGGCTACACCTTC.

The J gene is TRBJ1-2, the V gene TRBV5-4; the D gene is possibly TRBD1 (5 bases). Germline-derived CDR1 and CDR2 are SGHNT and YYREEE (reference sequence). This CDR3 is built from 14 residues. V was shortened by 10 bases and J by 0 bases, with 16 bases between the two germline ends. The CDR3 is CAGKQAGANYGYTF. The CDR3 region has the DNA TGTGCCGGTAAACAGGCGGGGGCTAACTATGGCTACACCTTC.

As regards this clone: Since a much larger clone is just one base distant, this may be a read error. Other DNA sequences in this specimen translate into the identical CDR3. The chain joins TRBV18 to TRBJ1-1; unclear D gene. Germline V gives CDR1 KGHSH, CDR2 LQKENI. The V end lost 3 bases, the J end lost 1 base, and 3 bases lay between the germline ends. The CDR3 consists of 12 residues. This CDR3 is CASSPGNTEAFF. DNA of the CDR3: TGTGCCAGCTCACCCGGGAACACTGAAGCTTTCTTT.

This chain uses TRBV6-1 with TRBJ1-1; 8 nucleotides match TRBD1. V was pared by 7 bases and J by 4 bases, with 11 bases of the junction left unmatched. Per the germline V gene, CDR1 is MNHNS and CDR2 is SASEGT. The CDR3 extends over 15 amino acids. The CDR3 region is CASNPDRGRTTEAFF. The DNA of the CDR3 is TGTGCCAGCAACCCCGACAGGGGAAGGACCACTGAAGCTTTCTTT.

The chain combines TRBV19 with TRBJ1-6; D possibly corresponds to TRBD1 (5 bases). The CDR3 covers 15 residues. V gave up 7 bases and J gave up 7 bases, with 17 bases separating them. CDR1 LNHDA and CDR2 SQIVND come from the germline V gene (reference sequence). CDR3 protein: CASTPWGDGNSPLHF. The CDR3 DNA sequence: TGTGCCAGTACCCCTTGGGGGGACGGAAATTCACCCCTCCACTTT.

Of note for this clone: Other nucleotide sequences from this sample produce the same CDR3. CDR3 nucleotide sequence: TGCGCCAGCAGCTTGGGTTGGAATGAGCAGTTCTTC. Translation gives CASSLGWNEQFF. The V and J genes are TRBV5-1 and TRBJ2-1; D is undetermined. The CDR3 is made up of 12 amino acids. Trimming left V 0 bases short and J 7 bases short, with 5 bases between. Looked up from germline, CDR1 is SGHRS and CDR2 is YFSETQ.

V and J are TRBV28 and TRBJ1-5; TRBD1 might be the D (6 bases). Germline V gene sequence: CDR1 MDHEN, CDR2 SYDVKM. Trimming cost V 3 bases and J 8 bases, with 14 bases left between them. There are 14 residues in the CDR3. CDR3 residues: CASSLTGSIKPQHF. In DNA, the CDR3 is TGTGCCAGCAGTTTGACAGGTTCAATCAAGCCCCAGCATTTT.

This clone was counted a few times. The chain couples TRBV29-1 to TRBJ1-2; 7 bases map to TRBD1. J gave up 6 bases and V 5 bases, and 9 bases lay outside the gene matches. There are 13 residues in the CDR3. Germline loops: CDR1 SQVTM, CDR2 ANQGSEA. The CDR3 DNA follows: TGCAGCGTTAAGCACACAGGGGTGGATGGCTACACCTTC. This codes for CSVKHTGVDGYTF.